This is a list of T cell receptor beta chains from one sample in a study of CD8 T cells in Susac syndrome. One entry per CDR3 protein, called by TCRdb with MiXCR from the immunoSEQ multiplex PCR reads. Of 71,000 or so distinct CDR3 sequences in the sample, around 93% were seen once. Material for sequencing was CD4+ T cells from PBMCs. These receptors originate from a human donor with Susac syndrome. CDR3s include the opening cysteine and the closing phenylalanine or tryptophan. A D gene is named only where the DNA matches it firmly. A row's size may be missing; if present it is once, few, many or a size class.

>-|TRBD2|TRBV23-1|TRBJ2-5
TGCGCCAGCAGTCAAAAATGTGCGGGGGGGCGCCAAGAGACCCAGTACTTC
CASSQKCAGGRQETQYF
>-|-|TRBV20-1|TRBJ2-3
TGCAGTGCTAGAGGAGCTGGAACCACAGATACGCAGTATTTT
CSARGAGTTDTQYF
>-|TRBD1|TRBV6-5|TRBJ2-4
TGTGCCAGCAGTTACAACAGGGGGTACATTCAGTACTTC
CASSYNRGYIQYF
>-|-|TRBV28|TRBJ1-2
TGTGCCAGCAGTTACACCAACCTGGGCAGAGGACGAGGCTACACCTTC
CASSYTNLGRGRGYTF
>-|TRBD1|TRBV2|TRBJ2-3
TGTGCCAGCAACTTAAGGGGGCGGGTAGATACGCAGTATTTT
CASNLRGRVDTQYF
>once|TRBD1|TRBV5-1|TRBJ1-2
TGCGCCAGCAGCCGGACAGGTGATAACTATGGCTACACCTTC
CASSRTGDNYGYTF
>-|-|TRBV6-6|TRBJ1-2
TGTGCCAGCACGGCGGGGGGAGGATATGGCTACACCTTC
CASTAGGGYGYTF
>few|-|TRBV4-2|TRBJ2-3
TGTGCCAGCAGGAGGGACAGCACAGATACGCAGTATTTT
CASRRDSTDTQYF
>-|-|TRBV6-2/TRBV6-3|TRBJ1-3
TGTGCCAGCAGCTGGGGCTCCGGAAACACCATATATTTT
CASSWGSGNTIYF
>-|-|TRBV19|TRBJ2-1
TGTGCCAGTAGTATGGGGGAGGGGACACGACAGTTCTTC
CASSMGEGTRQFF
>once|-|TRBV18|TRBJ1-1
TGTGCCAGCTCACCAGGGGCGATGAACACTGAAGCTTTCTTT
CASSPGAMNTEAFF
>once|-|TRBV2|TRBJ1-2
TGTGCCAGCAGTGTTATGGGGGCTAACTATGGCTACACCTTC
CASSVMGANYGYTF
>-|-|TRBV6-5|TRBJ1-5
TGTGCCAGCAGTTACCGGCAGGGCGGCAGGCAGCCCCAGCATTTT
CASSYRQGGRQPQHF
>-|-|TRBV20-1|TRBJ2-5
TGCAGTGCTAGAGATCAGGAGACCCAGTACTTC
CSARDQETQYF
>-|-|TRBV2|TRBJ2-3
TGTGCCACATCCCCATCAGATACGCAGTATTTT
CATSPSDTQYF
>-|-|TRBV7-2|TRBJ2-5
TGTGCCAGCAGCTTAGCTAGCGGCTGGGAGACCCAGTACTTC
CASSLASGWETQYF
>-|-|TRBV28|TRBJ1-1
TGTGCCAGCACGCGGGTCGCGATGAACACTGAAGCTTTCTTT
CASTRVAMNTEAFF
>-|TRBD1|TRBV7-9|TRBJ2-3
TGTGCCAGCAGCCCAGGGGGCATAACAGATACGCAGTATTTT
CASSPGGITDTQYF
>-|TRBD1|TRBV7-9|TRBJ2-1
TGTGCCAGCAGCTTAAGGGGACAGGGTAGAAATGAGCAGTTCTTC
CASSLRGQGRNEQFF
>-|-|TRBV30|TRBJ2-6
TGTGCCTGGAACCGGTTGATTGAAAGCTCTGGGGCCAACGTCCTGACTTTC
CAWNRLIESSGANVLTF
>once|-|TRBV6-5|TRBJ1-1
TGTGCCAGCAGTAAACAGGGAAGCACTGAAGCTTTCTTT
CASSKQGSTEAFF
>-|TRBD1|TRBV6-2/TRBV6-3|TRBJ1-1
TGTGCCAGCAGGGATGGGACAGGTAAGATGAACACTGAAGCTTTCTTT
CASRDGTGKMNTEAFF
>-|-|TRBV2|TRBJ1-5
TGTGCCAGCACCGAACCGGGGGGCAATCAGCCCCAGCATTTT
CASTEPGGNQPQHF
>-|-|TRBV20-1|TRBJ1-2
TGCAGTGCCCCAACAGCGACCTATGGCTACACCTTC
CSAPTATYGYTF
>-|-|TRBV12-3/TRBV12-4|TRBJ2-2
TGTGCCAGCAGTTTCCGGGTCCGAACCGGGGAGCTGTTTTTT
CASSFRVRTGELFF
>-|-|TRBV30|TRBJ1-2
TGTGCCTGGAGTGTACACGAGAACTATGGCTACACCTTC
CAWSVHENYGYTF
>-|-|TRBV3-1|TRBJ2-6
TGTGCCAGCAGCCAAGCTAGTTCTGGGGCCAACGTCCTGACTTTC
CASSQASSGANVLTF
>-|-|TRBV6-1|TRBJ2-5
TGTGCCAGCAGCAGACAAGGACAGTTCCAAGAGACCCAGTACTTC
CASSRQGQFQETQYF
>-|TRBD2|TRBV6-2/TRBV6-3|TRBJ2-5
TGTGCCAGCAGATACGGGGGGGCCGAGACCCAGTACTTC
CASRYGGAETQYF
>once|-|TRBV7-9|TRBJ2-3
TGTGCCAGCAGCTTCATCGGGGCAGCTAGCACAGATACGCAGTATTTT
CASSFIGAASTDTQYF
>-|-|TRBV24-1|TRBJ1-1
TGTGCCACCGGAAGGGCCGGGGACACTGAAGCTTTCTTT
CATGRAGDTEAFF
>-|-|TRBV5-1|TRBJ2-2
TGCGCCAGCAGCTTGGGAGGGGCCGACACCGGGGAGCTGTTTTTT
CASSLGGADTGELFF
>-|-|TRBV5-1|TRBJ2-1
TGCGCCAGCAGCTCCCAAACAGGGCTAACCTACAATGAGCAGTTCTTC
CASSSQTGLTYNEQFF
>once|-|TRBV28|TRBJ2-1
TGTGCCAGCAGTCAACGGTCTGAGCAGTTCTTC
CASSQRSEQFF
>-|-|TRBV20-1|TRBJ1-1
TGCAGTGCTAGGGAGACAACATACACTGAAGCTTTCTTT
CSARETTYTEAFF
>-|-|TRBV11-2|TRBJ2-3
TGTGCCAGCAGCTTACGACTAACAATTGATACGCAGTATTTT
CASSLRLTIDTQYF
>-|TRBD1|TRBV18|TRBJ1-2
TGTGCCAGCTCACCAATAGACAGGGACTATGGCTACACCTTC
CASSPIDRDYGYTF
>-|TRBD1|TRBV27|TRBJ2-7
TGTGCCAGCAGTGGACAGGCGAGCTCCTACGAGCAGTACTTC
CASSGQASSYEQYF
>-|-|TRBV2|TRBJ2-3
TGTGCCAGCATCATCACAGATACGCAGTATTTT
CASIITDTQYF
>-|TRBD1|TRBV9|TRBJ2-1
TGTGCCAGCAGCGTTCAGGGGGACTCCTACAATGAGCAGTTCTTC
CASSVQGDSYNEQFF